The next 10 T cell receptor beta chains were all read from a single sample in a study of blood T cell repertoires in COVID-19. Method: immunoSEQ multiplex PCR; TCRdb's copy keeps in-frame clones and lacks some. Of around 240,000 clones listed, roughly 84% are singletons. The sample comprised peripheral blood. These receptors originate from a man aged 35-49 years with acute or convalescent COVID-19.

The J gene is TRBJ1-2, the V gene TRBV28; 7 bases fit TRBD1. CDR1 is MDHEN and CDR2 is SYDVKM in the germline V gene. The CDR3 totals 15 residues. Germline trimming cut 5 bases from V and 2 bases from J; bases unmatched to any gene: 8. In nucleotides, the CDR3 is TGTGCCAGCAGTGCCCAGGGGGGTCGAAACTATGGCTACACCTTC. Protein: CASSAQGGRNYGYTF.

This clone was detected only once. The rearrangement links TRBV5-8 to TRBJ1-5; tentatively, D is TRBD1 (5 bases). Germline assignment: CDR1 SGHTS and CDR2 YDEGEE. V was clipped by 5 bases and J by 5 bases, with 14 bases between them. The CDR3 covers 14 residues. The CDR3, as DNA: TGTGCCAGCAGGTCAGGGTCAAGGGATCAGCCCCAGCATTTT. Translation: CASRSGSRDQPQHF.

The CDR3 sequence: CASSFFGTSGGAHNEQFF. CDR3 coding DNA: TGTGCCAGCAGTTTTTTTGGGACTAGCGGGGGGGCGCACAATGAGCAGTTCTTC. The chain carries TRBV27 and TRBJ2-1, with 16 bases lining up with TRBD2. Losses at the gene ends were 3 bases for V and 5 bases for J; bases not matched to a gene: 7. The CDR3 loop spans 18 amino acids. Germline lookup yields CDR1 MNHEY and CDR2 SMNVEV (reference sequence).

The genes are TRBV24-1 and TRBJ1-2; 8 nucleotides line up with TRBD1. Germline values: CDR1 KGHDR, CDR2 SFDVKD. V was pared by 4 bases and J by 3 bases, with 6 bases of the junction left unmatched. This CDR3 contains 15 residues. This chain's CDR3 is CATSDPTTGDYGYTF. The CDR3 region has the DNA TGTGCCACCAGTGACCCTACGACAGGGGACTATGGCTACACCTTC.

The DNA for the CDR3 is TGTGCCAGCTCACCATGGGCTACAGGGGGCTCCGGGGTGAACACTGAAGCTTTCTTT. Translated, it gives CASSPWATGGSGVNTEAFF. The gene calls are TRBV18 and TRBJ1-1; TRBD1 aligns across 9 bases. Per germline, CDR1 KGHSH and CDR2 LQKENI. This CDR3 contains 19 residues. V lost 2 bases to trimming and J lost 0 bases; unmatched junction nucleotides: 13.

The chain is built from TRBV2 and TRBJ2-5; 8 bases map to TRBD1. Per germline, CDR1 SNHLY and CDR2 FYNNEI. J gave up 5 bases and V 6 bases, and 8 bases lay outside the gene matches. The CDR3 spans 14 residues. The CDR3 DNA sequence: TGTGCCAGCAGCCAAGACAGGGGATTCGAGACCCAGTACTTC. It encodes CASSQDRGFETQYF.

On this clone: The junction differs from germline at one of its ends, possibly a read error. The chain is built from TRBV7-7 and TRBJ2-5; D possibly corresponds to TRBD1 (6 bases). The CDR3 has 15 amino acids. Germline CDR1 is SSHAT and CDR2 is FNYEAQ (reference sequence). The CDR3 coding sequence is TGTGCTAGCAGCCCGACAGGAAGAGGGCAAGAGACCCAGTACTTC. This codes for CASSPTGRGQETQYF. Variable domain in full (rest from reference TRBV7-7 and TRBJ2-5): GAGVSQSPRYKVTKRGQDVTLRCDPISSHATLYWYQQALGQGPEFLTYFNYEAQPDKSGLPSDRFSAERPEGSISTLTIQRTEQRDSAMYRCASSPTGRGQETQYFGPGTRLLVL.

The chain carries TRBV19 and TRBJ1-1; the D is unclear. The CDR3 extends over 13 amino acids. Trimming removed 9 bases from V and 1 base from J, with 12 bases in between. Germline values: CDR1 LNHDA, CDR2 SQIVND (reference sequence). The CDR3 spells CASATSRNTEAFF. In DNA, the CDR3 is TGTGCCAGCGCCACCTCGCGGAACACTGAAGCTTTCTTT.

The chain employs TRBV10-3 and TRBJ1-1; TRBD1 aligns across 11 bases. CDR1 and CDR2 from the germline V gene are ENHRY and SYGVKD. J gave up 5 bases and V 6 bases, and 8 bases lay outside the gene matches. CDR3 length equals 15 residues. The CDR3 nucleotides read TGTGCCATCAGATCTGGACAGGGGGCTGGGACTGAAGCTTTCTTT. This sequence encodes CAIRSGQGAGTEAFF.

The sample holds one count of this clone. The DNA of the CDR3 is TGTGCCAGCAGTCCAGGACAGACCTATGGCTACACCTTC. It codes for CASSPGQTYGYTF. This rearrangement joins TRBV28 to TRBJ1-2; D is possibly TRBD1 (6 bases). V was cut by 5 bases and J by 4 bases, with 11 bases left in between. CDR3 length: 13 residues. In germline, CDR1 is MDHEN, CDR2 SYDVKM.